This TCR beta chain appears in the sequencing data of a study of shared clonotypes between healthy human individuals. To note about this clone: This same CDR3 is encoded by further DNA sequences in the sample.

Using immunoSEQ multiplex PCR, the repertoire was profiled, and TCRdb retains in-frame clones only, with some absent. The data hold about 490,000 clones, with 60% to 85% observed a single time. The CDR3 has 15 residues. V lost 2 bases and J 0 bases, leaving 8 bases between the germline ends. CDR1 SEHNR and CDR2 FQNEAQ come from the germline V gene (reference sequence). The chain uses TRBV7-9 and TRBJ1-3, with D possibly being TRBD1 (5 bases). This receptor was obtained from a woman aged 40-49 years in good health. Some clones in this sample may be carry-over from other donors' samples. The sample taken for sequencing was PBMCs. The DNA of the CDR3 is TGTGCCAGCAGCTTAACGGGGCGCTCTGGAAACACCATATATTTT. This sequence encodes CASSLTGRSGNTIYF.